Each of the 20 T cell receptor beta chains below was sequenced from the same sample in a study of tumor-infiltrating lymphocytes in localized non-small cell lung cancer. Sequencing used immunoSEQ multiplex PCR; TCRdb keeps in-frame clones, though not all of them. The sample lists 10,000 to 15,000 clones; 75% to 80% were seen once. The material sequenced was uninvolved lung tissue not adjacent to the tumor. The receptors come from a human donor with non-small cell lung cancer.

This clone rates as hyperexpanded. The DNA for the CDR3 is TGTGCCAGCAGCTTTCTGAGACAGCAGTATTTT. Amino acids: CASSFLRQQYF. The V call is TRBV5-6, the J call TRBJ2-3, with D hard to call. Between the trimmed V and J ends, which lost 2 bases and 11 bases, there was a span of 9 bases. The CDR3 consists of 11 residues. Germline lookup yields CDR1 SGHDT and CDR2 YYEEEE.

The rearrangement links TRBV5-1 to TRBJ2-1; unclear D gene. V shed 6 bases and J shed 5 bases, with 12 bases lying between them. CDR1 and CDR2 from the germline V gene are SGHRS and YFSETQ. CDR3 size: 13 residues. CDR3 residues: CASMRSRNNEQFF. The CDR3 nucleotides are TGCGCCAGCATGAGAAGCAGGAACAATGAGCAGTTCTTC.

CDR3 sequence: CASSEGAGRVTEAFF. CDR3 nucleotides: TGTGCCAGCAGTGAAGGGGCAGGTCGCGTCACTGAAGCTTTCTTT. The chain combines TRBV6-1 with TRBJ1-1; no firm D call. Germline V lookup: CDR1 MNHNS, CDR2 SASEGT. This CDR3 has 15 residues. V gave up 1 base and J gave up 4 bases, with 13 bases separating them.

This clone was observed a single time. The chain couples TRBV7-2 to TRBJ2-7; unclear D gene. The CDR3 runs 11 residues. Germline CDR1 and CDR2: SGHTA and FQGNSA. V dropped 4 bases and J dropped 6 bases, with 7 bases sitting between them. The CDR3 sequence: CASSSGGEQYF. In DNA form, the CDR3 reads TGTGCCAGCAGCTCAGGTGGCGAGCAGTACTTC.

V is TRBV6-6 and J is TRBJ1-6; 10 positions agree with TRBD1. The germline CDR1 and CDR2 sequences are MNHNY and SVGAGI (reference sequence). The CDR3 contains 15 residues. V gave up 2 bases and J gave up 7 bases; unmatched junction bases: 2. The CDR3 is CASSYQTGGNSPLHF. The CDR3 DNA reads TGTGCCAGCAGTTACCAGACAGGGGGCAATTCACCCCTCCACTTT.

The chain carries TRBV2 and TRBJ1-2, with 7 positions matching TRBD1. J gave up 4 bases and V 8 bases, and 7 bases lay outside the gene matches. Germline-derived CDR1 and CDR2 are SNHLY and FYNNEI. The CDR3 consists of 13 residues. CDR3 coding DNA: TGTGCCAGCCAGGGGGAAATCGGCTATGGCTACACCTTC. Translating it yields CASQGEIGYGYTF.

V is TRBV5-4 and J is TRBJ1-2; weak D call: TRBD1 (5 bases). V lost 4 bases to trimming and J lost 5 bases, with 15 bases between them. CDR1 and CDR2 from the germline V gene are SGHNT and YYREEE (reference sequence). The CDR3 loop spans 14 amino acids. The CDR3, as DNA: TGTGCCAGCAGCCCCCAGGGAATCGAATATGGCTACACCTTC. Its translation: CASSPQGIEYGYTF.

The chain recombines TRBV6-1 with TRBJ2-5, with a possible D match to TRBD1 (5 bases). Germline lookup yields CDR1 MNHNS and CDR2 SASEGT. CDR3 length equals 15 residues. V gave up 2 bases and J gave up 0 bases, with 10 bases separating them. Here the CDR3 reads CASSEQGSYQETQYF. CDR3 DNA sequence: TGTGCCAGCAGTGAACAGGGCAGCTACCAAGAGACCCAGTACTTC.

This clone was observed once. The chain uses TRBV7-2 and TRBJ1-1; possible D gene TRBD1, 5 bases. The V end lost 11 bases, the J end lost 0 bases, and 16 bases lay between the germline ends. CDR1 is SGHTA, CDR2 FQGNSA, per germline. The CDR3 runs 14 residues. CDR3 amino acids: CAGVRDRMNTEAFF. In DNA, the CDR3 is TGTGCCGGTGTCAGGGACCGGATGAACACTGAAGCTTTCTTT.

This chain links TRBV5-1 with TRBJ1-1; D unclear. The germline V gene has CDR1 SGHRS and CDR2 YFSETQ. The CDR3 runs 13 residues. V was clipped by 0 bases and J by 5 bases, with 8 bases between them. CDR3 sequence: CASSLGAQTEAFF. CDR3 coding DNA: TGCGCCAGCAGCTTGGGGGCGCAGACTGAAGCTTTCTTT.

The chain has TRBV25-1 and TRBJ1-4; perhaps TRBD1 as D (5 bases). Trimming pared 5 bases from V and 2 bases from J, leaving 12 bases between. The CDR3 contains 15 residues. Germline V gene data show CDR1 as MGHDK and CDR2 as SYGVNS. The CDR3 protein is CASSLPTETNEKLFF. The CDR3 bases are TGTGCCAGCAGTTTACCGACAGAGACTAATGAAAAACTGTTTTTT.

V and J are TRBV7-2 and TRBJ1-5; D unresolved. The CDR3 is made up of 15 amino acids. The V gene lost 3 bases and the J gene lost 5 bases, with 14 bases spanning the gap. Germline CDR1 reads SGHTA; CDR2 reads FQGNSA. The CDR3 sequence: CASSLGGPVHQPQHF. Here the CDR3 DNA reads TGTGCCAGCAGCTTGGGCGGACCTGTGCATCAGCCCCAGCATTTT.

This chain connects TRBV19 to TRBJ1-4; D is ambiguous. Looked up from germline, CDR1 is LNHDA and CDR2 is SQIVND (reference sequence). With 3 bases removed from V and 0 bases from J, the gap between germline ends came to 8 bases. This CDR3 is 15 amino acids long. CDR3 DNA sequence: TGTGCCAGTAGTATGGGGATTGCAACTAATGAAAAACTGTTTTTT. Translated: CASSMGIATNEKLFF.

This clone was observed a handful of times. The gene calls are TRBV5-1 and TRBJ2-2, with D hard to call. Per the germline V gene, CDR1 is SGHRS and CDR2 is YFSETQ. This CDR3 is 15 amino acids long. The V and J ends lost 0 bases and 0 bases respectively, with 6 bases between them. CDR3: CASSLDATNTGELFF. In nucleotides, the CDR3 is TGCGCCAGCAGCTTGGACGCGACGAACACCGGGGAGCTGTTTTTT.

J is TRBJ2-5 and V is TRBV5-5; D gene unclear. V was trimmed by 5 bases and J by 5 bases, leaving 16 bases between them. This CDR3 region has 14 residues. Germline CDR1 is SGHKS and CDR2 is YYEKEE (reference sequence). In DNA, the CDR3 is TGTGCCAGCAGTTCTACGACGGTTCGGGAGACCCAGTACTTC. Residues: CASSSTTVRETQYF. Looking up the rest from reference TRBV5-5 and TRBJ2-5 gives the full variable domain: DAGVTQSPTHLIKTRGQQVTLRCSPISGHKSVSWYQQVLGQGPQFIFQYYEKEERGRGNFPDRFSARQFPNYSSELNVNALLLGDSALYLCASSSTTVRETQYFGPGTRLLVL.

There are a few counts of this clone. The chain employs TRBV25-1 and TRBJ2-1; D call uncertain. The length of the CDR3 is 14 residues. Germline V gene lookup returns CDR1 MGHDK and CDR2 SYGVNS. V dropped 2 bases and J dropped 9 bases, with 14 bases sitting between them. This CDR3 reads CASSELVANVEQFF. The CDR3 bases are TGTGCCAGCAGTGAACTCGTGGCAAATGTTGAGCAGTTCTTC.

This clone turned up a few times. This chain uses TRBV9 with TRBJ1-1; a weak D match, TRBD1 (5 bases). Germline CDR1 SGDLS, CDR2 YYNGEE. CDR3 length: 14 amino acids. The ends were cut back, 4 bases at V and 0 bases at J, with 10 bases in the middle. The CDR3 protein is CASSTGHLNTEAFF. The CDR3 bases are TGTGCCAGCAGCACCGGACATTTGAACACTGAAGCTTTCTTT.

V and J are TRBV7-8 and TRBJ2-3; TRBD2 matches at 14 bases. Germline loops: CDR1 SGHVS, CDR2 FQNEAQ. The CDR3 contains 17 residues. V lost 1 base to trimming and J lost 4 bases; unmatched junction nucleotides: 4. The CDR3 nucleotides are TGTGCCAGCAGCTTAGTAGGGACTAGCGGGAGTGCAGATACGCAGTATTTT. It is translated as CASSLVGTSGSADTQYF.

V is TRBV6-1 and J is TRBJ1-2; D gene unclear. The CDR3 runs to 14 residues. The V gene lost 10 bases and the J gene lost 8 bases, with 23 bases spanning the gap. The germline CDR1 and CDR2 sequences are MNHNS and SASEGT. CDR3 in DNA: TGTGCCACCCCGAACGAAGCAAATTCGTGGGGCTACACCTTC. Its protein is CATPNEANSWGYTF.

The V and J genes are TRBV29-1 and TRBJ2-5; D perhaps matches TRBD1 (6 bases). Germline CDR1 reads SQVTM; CDR2 reads ANQGSEA. The CDR3 is made up of 12 amino acids. V lost 2 bases and J 4 bases, leaving 8 bases between the germline ends. The CDR3 nucleotides read TGCAGCGTTGAAAGAGGGGGAGAGACCCAGTACTTC. Its protein product is CSVERGGETQYF.